The T cell receptor (beta chain) described here comes from a study of cytomegalovirus exposure and HLA in healthy donors. Study-level results: Previous analysis showed most TCR beta V segments were productive about 90% or about 30% of the time.

Primers: 60 Vbeta forward and 13 Jbeta reverse. Only in-frame clones appear in the TCRdb table, and some are missing; sequencing was by immunoSEQ multiplex PCR. Among some 150,000 clones listed, 60% to 80% were seen once. Looked up from germline, CDR1 is MNHEY and CDR2 is SVGAGI. This CDR3 comprises 16 residues. V shed 2 bases and J 2 bases; nucleotides not matched to a gene: 8. This clone is a singleton in its sample. Its antigen is not identified. Material: PBMCs. The genes are TRBV6-5 and TRBJ2-7; 8 positions agree with TRBD1. This receptor was identified in a man between 60 and 70 years old in good health and CMV-seronegative. The CDR3, as DNA: TGTGCCAGCAGTTACGCCGGGACAGGTATTGCCTACGAGCAGTACTTC. As protein: CASSYAGTGIAYEQYF.